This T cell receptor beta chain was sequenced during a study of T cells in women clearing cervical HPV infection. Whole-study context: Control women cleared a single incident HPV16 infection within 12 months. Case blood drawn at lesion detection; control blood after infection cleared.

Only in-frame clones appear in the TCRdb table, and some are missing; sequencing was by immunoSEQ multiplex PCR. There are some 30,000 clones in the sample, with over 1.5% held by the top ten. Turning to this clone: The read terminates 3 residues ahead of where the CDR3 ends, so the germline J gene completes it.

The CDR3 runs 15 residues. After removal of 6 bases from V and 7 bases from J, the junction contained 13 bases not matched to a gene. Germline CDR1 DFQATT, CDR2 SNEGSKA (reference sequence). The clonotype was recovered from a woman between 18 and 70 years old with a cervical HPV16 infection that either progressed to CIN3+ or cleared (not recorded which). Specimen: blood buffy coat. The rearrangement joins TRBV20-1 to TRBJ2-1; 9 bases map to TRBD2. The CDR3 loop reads CSAQSALAGLNEQFF. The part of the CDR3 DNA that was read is TGCAGTGCCCAATCGGCTCTAGCGGGGTTAAATGAG.